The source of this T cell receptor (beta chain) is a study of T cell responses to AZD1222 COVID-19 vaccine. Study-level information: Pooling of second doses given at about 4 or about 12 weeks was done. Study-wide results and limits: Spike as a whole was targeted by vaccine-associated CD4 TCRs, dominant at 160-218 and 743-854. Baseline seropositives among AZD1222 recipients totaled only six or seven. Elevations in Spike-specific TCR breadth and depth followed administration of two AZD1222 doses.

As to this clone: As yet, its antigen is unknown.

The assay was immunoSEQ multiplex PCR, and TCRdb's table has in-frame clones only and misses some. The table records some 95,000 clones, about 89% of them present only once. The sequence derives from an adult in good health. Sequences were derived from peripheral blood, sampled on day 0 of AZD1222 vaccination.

The CDR3 DNA sequence: TGTGCCAGTATCCTAAGAGGGGACAGGGGGGATAACAATCAGCCCCAGCATTTT. Translated, it gives CASILRGDRGDNNQPQHF. The chain carries TRBV19 and TRBJ1-5; 11 nucleotides agree with TRBD1. Looked up from germline, CDR1 is LNHDA and CDR2 is SQIVND (reference sequence). This CDR3 is built from 18 residues. V dropped 7 bases and J dropped 3; count of bases not matched to a gene: 14.